The rows below give T cell receptor beta chains drawn from one sample of a study of PD-L1 blockade in urothelial cancer. Some clones are missing from TCRdb's copy, which holds only in-frame ones; the method was immunoSEQ multiplex PCR. The table includes more than 50,000 clones, about 80% detected once. The source material was PBMCs, sampled around atezolizumab (anti-PD-L1) treatment. Receptors were obtained from a man between 70 and 80 years old with urothelial cancer. Both conserved end residues are part of each CDR3. A D gene is named only where the DNA matches it firmly. Only some rows state a clone size, as once, few, many or a class for expanded clones.

J,D,size,V,length,DNA,CDR3
TRBJ1-1,.,.,TRBV6-5,12,TGTGCCTGTTTTACGGGGGACACTGAAGCTTTCTTT,CACFTGDTEAFF
TRBJ1-1,.,.,TRBV10-3,14,TGTGCCATCACCCAAGAGCAGGGTGTCACTGAAGCTTTCTTT,CAITQEQGVTEAFF
TRBJ2-1,TRBD2,.,TRBV4-1,13,TGCGCCAGCAGCCAAGATGGCGGGAGGGGGCAGTTCTTC,CASSQDGGRGQFF
TRBJ2-7,TRBD1,.,TRBV18,15,TGTGCCAGCTCACCAGGACAGGGGAGTTTGCACGAGCAGTACTTC,CASSPGQGSLHEQYF
TRBJ1-2,.,.,TRBV4-1,16,TGCGCCAGCAGCCAACCTCTATCCGGGGGAGTGGATGGCTACACCTTC,CASSQPLSGGVDGYTF
TRBJ2-7,.,.,TRBV20-1,10,TGCAGTGCGAGTACCTACGAGCAGTACTTC,CSASTYEQYF
TRBJ2-1,.,few,TRBV11-2,14,TGTGCCAGCAGCGTAGACTTACTCTACAATGAGCAGTTCTTC,CASSVDLLYNEQFF
TRBJ1-1,.,.,TRBV11-2,13,TGTGCCAGCAGCTTCAGTGAGAACACTGAAGCTTTCTTT,CASSFSENTEAFF
TRBJ1-1,.,.,TRBV7-9,13,TGTGCCAGCAGCTTAGTACTAAACACTGAAGCTTTCTTT,CASSLVLNTEAFF
TRBJ1-2,TRBD1,once,TRBV7-9,14,TGTGCCAGCAGACCGCGGACAGGGGGGTCTGGCTACACCTTC,CASRPRTGGSGYTF
TRBJ2-5,TRBD2,.,TRBV19,15,TGTGCCAGTAGGCCGGGACTAGCGGGAGTGGAGACCCAGTACTTC,CASRPGLAGVETQYF
TRBJ2-1,TRBD1,.,TRBV5-1,16,TGCGCCAGCAGCTTGGTGGGACAGAGCTCCTACAATGAGCAGTTCTTC,CASSLVGQSSYNEQFF
TRBJ1-3,TRBD1,.,TRBV10-1,16,TGCGCCAGCCAAATTACCAGGGGGCTGATCGGAAACACCATATATTTT,CASQITRGLIGNTIYF
TRBJ2-3,.,.,TRBV19,14,TGTGCCAGTAGTATAGGGAGGGAGACAGATACGCAGTATTTT,CASSIGRETDTQYF
TRBJ1-1,TRBD1,.,TRBV14,15,TGTGCCAGCAGCCCCGACAGGGTTGTTTGGGCTGAAGCTTTCTTT,CASSPDRVVWAEAFF
TRBJ2-3,.,.,TRBV7-6,17,TGTGCCAGCAGCGACAATTTTAGGTCCAGACCCACAGATACGCAGTATTTT,CASSDNFRSRPTDTQYF
TRBJ2-3,TRBD1,.,TRBV7-3,14,TGTGCCAGCAGCTCCGGACAGGGCAGAGATACGCAGTATTTT,CASSSGQGRDTQYF
TRBJ1-1,TRBD1,.,TRBV5-6,14,TGTGCCAGCAGCCTGGACAGGGGGCTCACTGAAGCTTTCTTT,CASSLDRGLTEAFF
TRBJ2-3,TRBD2,.,TRBV5-4,13,TGTGCCAGCAGCTTGTTTTCACTAGCGGGGGCAGCTTTT,CASSLFSLAGAAF
TRBJ2-2,TRBD1,once,TRBV18,16,TGTGCCAGCTCACCGGGACAGGTTGACACGGGCGGGGAGCTGTTTTTT,CASSPGQVDTGGELFF
TRBJ2-1,.,few,TRBV27,16,TGTGCCAGCAGTTTGAGGTCAGTGGTAAATTACAATGAGCAGTTCTTC,CASSLRSVVNYNEQFF
TRBJ2-7,TRBD1,.,TRBV7-6,16,TGTGCCAGCAGCTTAGTGGGGACAGGGTCGGTCATCGAGCAGTACTTC,CASSLVGTGSVIEQYF
TRBJ2-3,TRBD1,.,TRBV28,15,TGTGCCAGCAGCACAGGGGGGCAAAGCACAGATACGCAGTATTTT,CASSTGGQSTDTQYF
TRBJ2-2,.,.,TRBV27,14,TGTGCCAGCAGTTCGAGGCAGACGACCGGGGAGCTGTTTTTT,CASSSRQTTGELFF
TRBJ1-2,.,few,TRBV9,15,TGTGCCAGCAGCCCCCGACAGGTTCCCAACTATGGCTACACCTTC,CASSPRQVPNYGYTF
TRBJ2-3,.,.,TRBV28,16,TGTGCCAGCAGCCCCGTGAGGGTGGACGTCACAGATACGCAGTATTTT,CASSPVRVDVTDTQYF
TRBJ2-7,TRBD2,.,TRBV7-9,16,TGTGCCAGCAGCTTAGTCTTGGCGGGAGAATCCTACGAGCAGTACTTC,CASSLVLAGESYEQYF
TRBJ2-7,TRBD2,.,TRBV18,16,TGTGCCAGCTCACCAATCCGAACTAGCGGGAGTGGAGAGCAGTACTTC,CASSPIRTSGSGEQYF
TRBJ1-4,.,.,TRBV30,14,TGTGCCTGGAGTAGCTACGCAACTAATGAAAAACTGTTTTTT,CAWSSYATNEKLFF
TRBJ1-2,TRBD1,few,TRBV25-1,13,TGTGCCAGCGGGGGACAGGGGGGATATGGCTACACCTTC,CASGGQGGYGYTF
TRBJ2-5,.,few,TRBV7-9,13,TGTGTCTCAACAGGGAGAGGCCAAGAGACCCAGTACTTC,CVSTGRGQETQYF
TRBJ2-1,TRBD2,.,TRBV6-1,16,TGTGCCAGCAGTCAAGCGGGGCCCCCACGTTGGGATGAGCAGTTCTTC,CASSQAGPPRWDEQFF
TRBJ2-1,.,.,TRBV19,13,TGTGCCAGTAGCCGGGACTTTTACAATGAGCAGTTCTTC,CASSRDFYNEQFF
TRBJ2-5,.,.,TRBV6-1,12,TGTGCCAGCAGTGAATTCGGGGAGACCCAGTACTTC,CASSEFGETQYF
TRBJ2-4,.,.,TRBV6-1,15,TGTGCCAGCAGTGACTGGAGGGTGGCCAAAAACATTCAGTACTTC,CASSDWRVAKNIQYF
TRBJ2-5,TRBD1,few,TRBV29-1,14,TGCAGCGTTGACCGGGACAGGGGTCGGGAGACCCAGTACTTC,CSVDRDRGRETQYF
TRBJ1-1,.,.,TRBV10-3,14,TGTGCCATCAGTCTACAGGGAAGAGACACTGAAGCTTTCTTT,CAISLQGRDTEAFF
TRBJ2-2,.,.,TRBV7-4,15,TGTGCCAGCAGCCAGGCACAGGATCCCACCGGGGAGCTGTTTTTT,CASSQAQDPTGELFF
TRBJ2-2,TRBD2,.,TRBV10-1,14,TGCGCCAGCAGTGAGGGCGGGAGCGCCGGGGAGCTGTTTTTT,CASSEGGSAGELFF
TRBJ2-7,.,.,TRBV15,14,TGTGCCACCAGCACTGGCCCCGGGACAATCGAGCAGTACTTC,CATSTGPGTIEQYF
TRBJ1-2,.,.,TRBV20-1,10,TGCAGTGTTGATCACGGGGGCTACACCTTC,CSVDHGGYTF
TRBJ2-1,.,.,TRBV6-1,15,TGTGCCAGCAGTGAAGTTGGCCACTCCTACAATGAGCAGTTCTTC,CASSEVGHSYNEQFF
TRBJ1-2,TRBD1,.,TRBV29-1,16,TGCAGCGTTGTCCCCGGACAGGGATCTTCCAACTATGGCTACACCTTC,CSVVPGQGSSNYGYTF
TRBJ2-2,TRBD2,few,TRBV5-1,16,TGCGCCAGCACCCGCGGGGGGGCAGGGCCCACCGGGGAGCTGTTTTTT,CASTRGGAGPTGELFF
TRBJ2-5,TRBD1,.,TRBV5-5,16,TGTGCCAGCAGCAGAGGACAGGGGGCGGCCCAAGAGACCCAGTACTTC,CASSRGQGAAQETQYF